This T cell receptor beta chain stems from a study of cytomegalovirus exposure and HLA in healthy donors. Germline V lookup: CDR1 ENHRY, CDR2 SYGVKD. The ends lost 4 bases at V and 6 bases at J; junction bases unmatched: 4. This CDR3 has 15 amino acids. Assay used: immunoSEQ multiplex PCR; TCRdb lists only in-frame clones, some missing. The sample consists of approximately 230,000 clones, more than 75% of them appearing once. Sequencing was done on a sample of PBMCs. This TCR came from a man aged 18-30 years in good health and CMV-seropositive. The chain carries TRBV10-3 and TRBJ1-5, with TRBD1 matching over 12 bases. The CDR3 DNA reads as TGTGCCATCAGTGCCGGGACAGGGGGCAGTCAGCCCCAGCATTTT. Protein product: CAISAGTGGSQPQHF.